The 18 T cell receptor beta chains below were found in one sample sequenced in a study of PD-L1 blockade in urothelial cancer. Sequencing used immunoSEQ multiplex PCR; TCRdb keeps in-frame clones, though not all of them. This sample has roughly 62,000 clones, with about four fifths found just once. This specimen consisted of PBMCs, obtained around atezolizumab (anti-PD-L1) treatment. The source of these receptors is a man in his 70s with urothelial cancer.

The chain links TRBV2 to TRBJ2-5; no clear D gene. Germline V CDR1 and CDR2: SNHLY, FYNNEI. The CDR3 extends over 15 amino acids. Trimming took off 6 bases at V and 5 bases at J, with 19 bases between the two ends. The DNA for the CDR3 is TGTGCCAGCAGCGTTCCGGGTCCGGAACCGGAGACCCAGTACTTC. Its protein is CASSVPGPEPETQYF.

V gene TRBV5-4 combines with J gene TRBJ1-2, with TRBD1 identical over 12 bases. The CDR3 is made up of 16 amino acids. J was trimmed by 4 bases and V by 4 bases; bases with no gene match: 8. Germline lookup yields CDR1 SGHNT and CDR2 YYREEE (reference sequence). CDR3 sequence: CASSLGQGAIGYGYTF. CDR3 coding DNA: TGTGCCAGCAGCCTGGGACAGGGGGCGATCGGCTATGGCTACACCTTC.

The V call is TRBV4-1, the J call TRBJ2-3, with 9 bases aligning to TRBD1. This CDR3 region has 15 residues. CDR1 is MGHRA, CDR2 YSYEKL, per germline. V was pared by 2 bases and J by 5 bases, with 5 bases of the junction left unmatched. The CDR3 DNA follows: TGCGCCAGCAGCCAAACGGGACAGGGAGGAGATACGCAGTATTTT. Amino acids: CASSQTGQGGDTQYF.

This clone was detected only a few times. The V call is TRBV7-2, the J call TRBJ2-7; D unclear. V lost 4 bases to trimming and J lost 3 bases, with 16 bases between them. CDR1 is SGHTA and CDR2 is FQGNSA in the germline V gene. CDR3 length equals 15 residues. CDR3 loop: CASSSRRGNRYEQYF. In nucleotides, the CDR3 is TGTGCCAGCAGCTCTAGACGCGGAAACCGCTACGAGCAGTACTTC.

The chain combines TRBV2 with TRBJ1-5, with TRBD1 matching over 8 bases. Losses at the gene ends were 6 bases for V and 2 bases for J; bases not matched to a gene: 3. Germline assignment: CDR1 SNHLY and CDR2 FYNNEI. The CDR3 loop spans 14 amino acids. The chain's CDR3 is CASSAGQGNQPQHF. CDR3 sequence (DNA): TGTGCCAGCAGCGCGGGACAGGGCAATCAGCCCCAGCATTTT.

Sample share makes this clone medium-sized. V and J are TRBV28 and TRBJ2-7; D unclear. The CDR3 loop spans 12 amino acids. CDR1 and CDR2 from the germline V gene are MDHEN and SYDVKM. Trimming took off 4 bases at V and 1 base at J, with 5 bases between the two ends. In DNA form, the CDR3 reads TGTGCCAGCAGTTCTTCTTCCTACGAGCAGTACTTC. Its translation is CASSSSSYEQYF. Complete variable domain (other parts from reference TRBV28 and TRBJ2-7): DVKVTQSSRYLVKRTGEKVFLECVQDMDHENMFWYRQDPGLGLRLIYFSYDVKMKEKGDIPEGYSVSREKKERFSLILESASTNQTSMYLCASSSSSYEQYFGPGTRLTVT.

The chain recombines TRBV7-9 with TRBJ2-7; possibly TRBD1 for D (5 bases). This CDR3 is 14 amino acids long. Germline V lookup: CDR1 SEHNR, CDR2 FQNEAQ (reference sequence). V was shortened by 3 bases and J by 5 bases, with 14 bases between the two germline ends. The CDR3 region is CASSFETGRDEQYF. Written as DNA, the CDR3 is TGTGCCAGCAGCTTTGAAACAGGCCGGGACGAGCAGTACTTC.

This rearrangement joins TRBV6-5 to TRBJ1-1; tentative D call: TRBD1 (6 bases). The ends were cut back, 6 bases at V and 9 bases at J, with 14 bases in the middle. Germline CDR1 is MNHEY and CDR2 is SVGAGI. There are 12 residues in the CDR3. The CDR3 loop is CASRTGLQKAFF. As DNA, the CDR3 is TGTGCCAGCAGAACAGGGTTGCAGAAAGCTTTCTTT.

The rearrangement joins TRBV7-2 to TRBJ1-5; D may be TRBD1 (6 bases). The CDR3 contains 14 residues. The ends were cut back, 2 bases at V and 5 bases at J, with 10 bases in the middle. The germline gives CDR1 SGHTA, CDR2 FQGNSA. This chain's CDR3 is CASSLIQGYQPQHF. The CDR3 coding sequence is TGTGCCAGCAGCTTAATCCAGGGGTATCAGCCCCAGCATTTT.

CDR3 in amino acids: CASSLGANSYEQYF. The CDR3 DNA reads as TGTGCCAGCAGCTTAGGAGCGAACTCCTACGAGCAGTACTTC. The chain carries TRBV7-2 and TRBJ2-7; no clear D. CDR3 size: 14 residues. CDR1 is SGHTA and CDR2 is FQGNSA in the germline V gene. The germline V and J ends were trimmed by 1 base and 0 bases, with 7 bases remaining between them.

The V gene is TRBV5-1, the J gene TRBJ1-1; TRBD1 aligns across 12 bases. Trimming at V came to 4 bases and at J to 7 bases, leaving 8 bases not matched to a gene. The CDR3 is made up of 15 amino acids. Germline values: CDR1 SGHRS, CDR2 YFSETQ. The CDR3 sequence: CASSPGQGAFGEAFF. The CDR3 DNA reads as TGCGCCAGCAGCCCGGGACAGGGGGCTTTCGGTGAAGCTTTCTTT.

V is TRBV19 and J is TRBJ2-1, with 8 bases matching TRBD1. From germline, CDR1 is LNHDA and CDR2 SQIVND (reference sequence). This CDR3 has 15 amino acids. Trimming at V came to 8 bases and at J to 4 bases, leaving 10 bases not matched to a gene. The CDR3 spells CASDLQGARYNEQFF. CDR3 in DNA: TGTGCCAGTGACCTTCAGGGGGCTAGGTACAATGAGCAGTTCTTC.

J is TRBJ2-2 and V is TRBV19; 9 positions match TRBD2. CDR1 is LNHDA and CDR2 is SQIVND in the germline V gene (reference sequence). The junction had 13 bases not matched to a gene; V was cut back by 9 bases and J by 8 bases. The CDR3 has 15 amino acids. Written as DNA, the CDR3 is TGTGCCAGCACGGGGGCTAGCGGGATAGAGGGGGAGCTGTTTTTT. This encodes CASTGASGIEGELFF.

This clone was recorded a few times. V and J are TRBV30 and TRBJ1-2; D is perhaps TRBD1 (6 bases). The CDR3 length is 13 residues. Germline assignment: CDR1 GTSNPN and CDR2 SVGIG (reference sequence). Trimming took off 0 bases at V and 3 bases at J, with 8 bases between the two ends. The CDR3 spells CAWSVQGHYGYTF. CDR3 coding DNA: TGTGCCTGGAGTGTCCAGGGGCACTATGGCTACACCTTC.

This rearrangement joins TRBV6-6 to TRBJ2-7; the match to TRBD2 covers 8 bases. Germline V gives CDR1 MNHNY, CDR2 SVGAGI (reference sequence). The V segment lost 7 bases and the J segment 1 base; nucleotides outside the gene matches: 9. CDR3 length: 15 amino acids. The CDR3 region is CASTKAGALSYEQYF. In nucleotides, the CDR3 is TGTGCCAGCACAAAAGCGGGGGCTCTGTCCTACGAGCAGTACTTC.

V and J are TRBV4-1 and TRBJ2-3; 7 nucleotides agree with TRBD2. The CDR3 spans 15 residues. V shed 4 bases and J 2 bases; nucleotides not matched to a gene: 6. The V gene's germline CDR1 is MGHRA and CDR2 YSYEKL. The CDR3 sequence is CASSRGLVSTDTQYF. The CDR3, as DNA: TGCGCCAGCAGCCGAGGACTAGTATCCACAGATACGCAGTATTTT.

The chain carries TRBV10-3 and TRBJ1-2; a possible D gene is TRBD1 (6 bases). The germline gives CDR1 ENHRY, CDR2 SYGVKD. The CDR3 totals 15 residues. V was cut by 0 bases and J by 0 bases, with 8 bases left in between. The CDR3, as DNA: TGTGCCATCAGTGAGTCGGCAGGGGCTAACTATGGCTACACCTTC. Its translation is CAISESAGANYGYTF.

J is TRBJ2-2 and V is TRBV18; D is ambiguous. Germline assignment: CDR1 KGHSH and CDR2 LQKENI. V shed 1 base and J shed 0 bases, with 6 bases lying between them. The CDR3 spans 15 residues. As DNA, the CDR3 is TGTGCCAGCTCACCACAGACACCGAACACCGGGGAGCTGTTTTTT. Translation: CASSPQTPNTGELFF.